This T cell receptor (beta chain) was recovered during a study of stem cell transplantation in POMP-related autoinflammatory disease. About this clone: Its matching antigen is unknown.

Study-wide results and limits: In PRAID patients, the number of distinct TRB V-J gene pairings was restricted.

The repertoire was sequenced with immunoSEQ multiplex PCR; TCRdb's copy has only in-frame clones and lacks some. The repertoire includes some 68,000 clones, around 90% of them detected once, and around 0.72% sits in the top ten. The TCR originated in a human patient with POMP-related autoinflammation and immune dysregulation (PRAID). Some T cells could come from the graft donor. The material was CD4+ T cells from PBMCs, obtained after stem cell transplantation.

The CDR3, as DNA: TGCGCCAGCAGCTTTCCTAATTCACCCCTCCACTTT. This sequence encodes CASSFPNSPLHF. V gene TRBV5-1 combines with J gene TRBJ1-6; the D is unclear. Trimming pared 2 bases from V and 6 bases from J, leaving 3 bases between. The CDR3 extends over 12 amino acids. Germline loops: CDR1 SGHRS, CDR2 YFSETQ.